These T cell receptor beta chains were read from a single sample in a study of blood T cells in healthy people across ages. TCRdb ran MiXCR on the 5' RACE reads and lists one entry per CDR3 protein. Here the sample spans over a million distinct CDR3 sequences, under 55% being singletons. The material sequenced was blood. Receptor source: a young woman in good health. CDR3s leave out the opening cysteine and the closing phenylalanine or tryptophan. D genes are given only for firm matches.

D | J | V | CDR3
- | TRBJ2-3 | TRBV28 | ASGVPSTDTQY
TRBD1 | TRBJ2-7 | TRBV7-2 | ASSLPGQTPYEQY
TRBD2 | TRBJ2-1 | TRBV29-1 | SVGVAGDKNEQF
- | TRBJ2-1 | TRBV20-1 | SARLVDNEQF
- | TRBJ1-2 | TRBV6-2/TRBV6-3 | ASRTDVNYGYT
- | TRBJ1-2 | TRBV30 | AWISGEGGYYGYT
- | TRBJ1-1 | TRBV29-1 | SARARGILTEAF
- | TRBJ2-1 | TRBV12-5 | ASGLVLGGTHSYNEQF
TRBD1 | TRBJ2-5 | TRBV20-1 | SSTGPLQETQY
- | TRBJ2-7 | TRBV3-1 | ASSQERTYEQY
- | TRBJ2-1 | TRBV6-6 | ASSSSMPGSYNEQF
TRBD1 | TRBJ1-2 | TRBV7-2 | ASSLGQGDYGYT